Each of the 6 T cell receptor beta chains below was sequenced from the same sample in a study of cytomegalovirus exposure and HLA in healthy donors. It was with 60 Vbeta and 13 Jbeta primers that the PCR ran. The table came from immunoSEQ multiplex PCR; TCRdb's copy has only in-frame clones and leaves some out. The sample contains 200,000 or so clones, more than 60% of which appear only once. The sample taken for sequencing was PBMCs. The source is a woman in her 30s in good health and CMV-seropositive.

This clone was picked up one time. The V gene is TRBV6-5, the J gene TRBJ2-7, with 8 nucleotides matching TRBD1. V shed 5 bases and J 8 bases; nucleotides not matched to a gene: 8. CDR3 length: 13 residues. Germline assignment: CDR1 MNHEY and CDR2 SVGAGI. The CDR3 DNA follows: TGTGCCAGCAGTACGCTCCCAGGGGGCCAGCAGTACTTC. The encoded protein is CASSTLPGGQQYF.

J is TRBJ1-2 and V is TRBV29-1; TRBD1 is a possible D gene (5 bases). Per the germline V gene, CDR1 is SQVTM and CDR2 is ANQGSEA. CDR3 length: 14 amino acids. The CDR3 is CTFAKARVDYGYTF. The CDR3 nucleotides read TGCACCTTCGCTAAGGCCAGGGTGGACTATGGCTACACCTTC.

The rearrangement joins TRBV7-2 to TRBJ2-1; 9 positions match TRBD2. Germline CDR1 reads SGHTA; CDR2 reads FQGNSA. The trim removed 2 bases at V and 5 bases at J, leaving 4 bases unmatched. This CDR3 spans 15 amino acids. The CDR3 bases are TGTGCCAGCAGCTTAAGTAGCGGGAGAGACAATGAGCAGTTCTTC. Its translation: CASSLSSGRDNEQFF. Complete variable domain (other parts from reference TRBV7-2 and TRBJ2-1): GAGVSQSPSNKVTEKGKDVELRCDPISGHTALYWYRQSLGQGLEFLIYFQGNSAPDKSGLPSDRFSAERTGGSVSTLTIQRTQQEDSAVYLCASSLSSGRDNEQFFGPGTRLTVL.

This clone was observed a single time. The V gene is TRBV7-9, the J gene TRBJ2-1; tentatively, D is TRBD2 (6 bases). V lost 4 bases and J 3 bases, leaving 10 bases between the germline ends. This CDR3 comprises 14 residues. Germline V CDR1 and CDR2: SEHNR, FQNEAQ (reference sequence). CDR3 DNA: TGTGCCAGCAGCTCCGGGGGAATCTACAATGAGCAGTTCTTC. This codes for CASSSGGIYNEQFF.

This clone was counted between two and nine times. Other DNA variants within this sample encode the same CDR3. The CDR3 region is CASSPTENTEAFF. The DNA of the CDR3 is TGTGCCAGCTCACCTACAGAGAACACTGAAGCTTTCTTT. This sequence joins TRBV18 and TRBJ1-1; no clear D. Germline V lookup: CDR1 KGHSH, CDR2 LQKENI. Trimming removed 3 bases from V and 1 base from J, with 6 bases in between. The length of the CDR3 is 13 residues.

This clone has a single count. The gene calls are TRBV13 and TRBJ1-6, with 10 bases aligning to TRBD1. J gave up 4 bases and V 5 bases, and 5 bases lay outside the gene matches. Germline V gene lookup returns CDR1 PRHDT and CDR2 FYEKMQ (reference sequence). This CDR3 comprises 16 residues. The CDR3 is CASSQDRGAYNSPLHF. The CDR3 coding sequence is TGTGCCAGCAGCCAGGACAGGGGGGCTTATAATTCACCCCTCCACTTT.